A selection of T cell receptor beta chains follows, all from one sample in a study of kidney transplant recipient with SARS-CoV-2 infection. TCRdb re-called the reads with MiXCR, one entry per CDR3 protein. The sample holds fewer than 250,000 distinct CDR3 sequences, roughly 26% seen once. This material consisted of a blood sample, taken at baseline and around day 120 from a kidney transplant recipient. These receptor sequences come from a male patient aged 25-45 years who had COVID-19 and was a kidney transplant recipient. The graft donor may account for some of the T cells. Each CDR3 is given with its conserved first and last residue. A D gene is named only where the DNA matches it firmly. Size values are once, few and many counts, or a class for expanded clones, and some rows have none.

clone_size	v_call	j_call	d_call	cdr3_nt	cdr3_aa
many	TRBV11-3	TRBJ2-7	TRBD2	TGTGCCAGCAGCAGGGAGAAAGCGGGAGGTAACTACGAGCAGTACTTC	CASSREKAGGNYEQYF
.	TRBV7-4	TRBJ1-2	.	TGTGCCAGCAGCTCTGAGGTTTCAGTTCGAAAGGCCTATGGCTACACCTTC	CASSSEVSVRKAYGYTF
many	TRBV7-2	TRBJ1-2	.	TGTGCCAGCAGCTTCCTGCAGGGGTCCTATGGCTACACCTTC	CASSFLQGSYGYTF
many	TRBV12-3/TRBV12-4	TRBJ2-1	TRBD2	TGTGCCAGCAGCCCTAGCGGTGCGACTGATGAGCAGTTCTTC	CASSPSGATDEQFF
.	TRBV11-1	TRBJ2-7	.	TGTGCCAGCAGCCCAGGAGGATTCGAGCAGTACTTC	CASSPGGFEQYF
many	TRBV3-1	TRBJ1-2	.	TGTGCCAGCAGCAGACTAAGCACCCTTCGAAAGACCTATGGCTACACCTTC	CASSRLSTLRKTYGYTF
many	TRBV12-5	TRBJ2-7	.	TGTGCTAGTGGTTTGGTGACTGGTACAGGCAGCGAGCAGTACTTC	CASGLVTGTGSEQYF
many	TRBV4-1	TRBJ2-7	.	TGCGCCAGCAGCCAACCCGGGGCCTCCTACGAGCAGTACTTC	CASSQPGASYEQYF
few	TRBV18	TRBJ2-2	.	TGTGCCAGCTCACCACCGTTTTTTCGTCGCGATAGCTCCGGGGAGCTGTTTTTT	CASSPPFFRRDSSGELFF
many	TRBV4-1	TRBJ1-1	.	TGCGCCAGCAGCCAAGAGCCGGGACGGATGAACACTGAAGCTTTCTTT	CASSQEPGRMNTEAFF
many	TRBV28	TRBJ2-7	.	TGTGCCGTGTATGGGGGGGCGGGAGACCCCGAGCAGTACTTC	CAVYGGAGDPEQYF
.	TRBV7-8	TRBJ1-2	.	TGTGCCAGCGGCTGCCCCGGGTTTACCCGAAAGACCTATGGCTACACCTTC	CASGCPGFTRKTYGYTF
many	TRBV10-1	TRBJ1-2	.	TGCGCCAGCAGTTCGACAGAAAGATCGCGAAAGACCTATGGCTACACCTTC	CASSSTERSRKTYGYTF
few	TRBV5-6	TRBJ2-4	.	TGTGCCAGCAGCTTGGGAGGAAAAAACATTCAGTACTTC	CASSLGGKNIQYF
many	TRBV12-3/TRBV12-4	TRBJ2-2	.	TGTGCCAGCAGTTTAGATGGGTGGGGCAGACCCACCGGGGAGCTGTTTTTT	CASSLDGWGRPTGELFF
many	TRBV7-9	TRBJ2-2	.	TGTGCCAGCAGCTTATCGGGAGAGTCCACCGGGGAGCTGTTTTTT	CASSLSGESTGELFF
.	TRBV24-1	TRBJ2-1	TRBD2	TGTACCACCAGTGACCCTGGGACTAGCGGTAACAATGAGCAGTTCTTC	CTTSDPGTSGNNEQFF
many	TRBV2	TRBJ1-6	.	TGTGCCAGCAGACGGGGATCGTATCAGCCCCTCCACTTT	CASRRGSYQPLHF
many	TRBV7-2	TRBJ2-5	TRBD1	TGTGCCAGCAGCCCGCAGGGGGCGAGGTATGAGACCCAGTACTTC	CASSPQGARYETQYF
many	TRBV19	TRBJ1-5	.	TGTGCCAGTAGTATTGACAGTTATAGCAATCAGCCCCAGCATTTT	CASSIDSYSNQPQHF
many	TRBV2	TRBJ2-1	.	TGTGCCAGCAGTCCTACAGAACCAGGACAGTTCTTC	CASSPTEPGQFF
many	TRBV6-2/TRBV6-3	TRBJ1-1	.	TGTGCCAGCAGTGGGAGGACAGCCAACACTGAAGCTTTCTTT	CASSGRTANTEAFF
.	TRBV24-1	TRBJ1-2	.	TGTGCCACCAGTGAAACGGGCCGTGGCTACACCTTC	CATSETGRGYTF
many	TRBV12-3/TRBV12-4	TRBJ1-6	.	TGTGCCAGCAGTTTAGGGCGGGACACTAGGTCACCCCTCCACTTT	CASSLGRDTRSPLHF
.	TRBV19	TRBJ2-3	TRBD1	TGTGCCAGTAGGGACCTGGTTGGACAGGGTAGTCCAGATACGCAGTATTTT	CASRDLVGQGSPDTQYF
once	TRBV2	TRBJ2-1	.	TGTGCCAGCAGTATCCCTAGTGGTTCGTACAATGAGCAGTTCTTC	CASSIPSGSYNEQFF
many	TRBV7-2	TRBJ1-5	.	TGTGCCAGCAGCACCCGAAGGGGGAATCAGCCCCAGCATTTT	CASSTRRGNQPQHF
many	TRBV5-5	TRBJ1-5	.	TGTGCCAGCAGCTTAGATGGGGCTGGCAATCAGCCCCAGCATTTT	CASSLDGAGNQPQHF
many	TRBV6-2/TRBV6-3	TRBJ2-7	TRBD1	TGTGCCAGCAGTCGGCAACAGGGGCCATACGAGCAGTACTTC	CASSRQQGPYEQYF
.	TRBV7-8	TRBJ2-3	.	TGTGCCAGCAGCCTGGACTCCCGGGGAGATACGCAGTATTTT	CASSLDSRGDTQYF
many	TRBV6-4	TRBJ2-1	TRBD2	TGTGCCAGCAGCCGGGACTATTCAGGGAATGAGCAGTTCTTC	CASSRDYSGNEQFF
many	TRBV27	TRBJ2-2	TRBD2	TGTGCCAGCAGTCACGGACAGGCTGAGTCCCTTACTAGCGGGAGGGGGAACACCGGGGAGCTGTTTTTT	CASSHGQAESLTSGRGNTGELFF
many	TRBV2	TRBJ2-7	.	TGTGCCAGCAGGGTCGAGTCCTACGAGCAGTACTTC	CASRVESYEQYF
many	TRBV20-1	TRBJ1-2	.	TGCAGTGCTAGATGTGAGCTGTTTCGAAAGACCTATGGCTACACCTTC	CSARCELFRKTYGYTF
many	TRBV6-5	TRBJ1-2	.	TGTGCCAGCAGTAGCAAGGCCTCTATGCGAAAGACCTATGGCTACACCTTC	CASSSKASMRKTYGYTF
many	TRBV5-5	TRBJ2-7	.	TGTGCCAGCAGCTTGTACGGGGGTTCCTACGAGCAGTACTTC	CASSLYGGSYEQYF
many	TRBV5-1	TRBJ2-7	TRBD2	TGCGCCAGCAGCTTTGCGGGGGGGAGCTCCTACGAGCAGTACTTC	CASSFAGGSSYEQYF
many	TRBV6-4	TRBJ1-2	.	TGTGCCAGCAGTGCCCTGGTCTCACACGGAAAGACCTATGGCTACACCTTC	CASSALVSHGKTYGYTF
many	TRBV7-5	TRBJ1-2	.	.	CISVPERRIEVGKTYGYTF
.	TRBV8-2	TRBJ2-6	.	TGTGGCAACTGTAATAGGATAACACAAAGTCGGGCCAACGTCCTGACTTTC	CGNCNRITQSRANVLTF
.	TRBV10-1	TRBJ2-1	TRBD1	TGCGCCAGCAGCTTTTTTGGACAGGGGTCGAATGAGCAGTTCTTC	CASSFFGQGSNEQFF
many	TRBV30	TRBJ1-2	.	TGTGCCTGGACTAGGTCGCGTTATAGAAAGACCTATGGCTACACCTTC	CAWTRSRYRKTYGYTF
.	TRBV14	TRBJ2-1	.	TGTGCCAGCAGCCGGGCGGAACTAGTACTTGAGCAGTTCTTC	CASSRAELVLEQFF
.	TRBV2	TRBJ2-1	TRBD1	TGTGCCAGCAGTGAAGGGCAGGGGGCTAGGGCTGAGCAGTTCTTC	CASSEGQGARAEQFF
few	TRBV10-1	TRBJ1-2	.	TGCGCCAGCAGTTACAGGCCAAGATCGCGAAAGACCTATGGCTACACCTTC	CASSYRPRSRKTYGYTF
many	TRBV24-1	TRBJ2-3	TRBD2	TGTGCCACCAGCCTAGCGGGTTCAGATACGCAGTATTTT	CATSLAGSDTQYF
many	TRBV25-1	TRBJ1-2	.	TGTGCCAGCAGTCCCTATGGGGGGACTTACTTCTATGGCTACACCTTC	CASSPYGGTYFYGYTF
many	TRBV2	TRBJ1-2	.	TGTGCCAGCAGCATAAGAGGAAACTATGGCTACACCTTC	CASSIRGNYGYTF
many	TRBV21-1	TRBJ2-2	.	TGTGCCAGCAGCAAAGAGCCACCCGGGCGTATAGCCGGGGAGCTGTTTTTT	CASSKEPPGRIAGELFF
many	TRBV12-5	TRBJ2-5	.	TGTGCTAGTGGTTTGGTACGGCCCCACGGCGCGGAAGAGACCCAGTACTTC	CASGLVRPHGAEETQYF
.	TRBV3-1	TRBJ2-2	.	TGTGCCAGCAGCTGGGGAGCTCCCATTTCAGGCTCGACCGGGGAGCTGTTTTTT	CASSWGAPISGSTGELFF
many	TRBV12-3/TRBV12-4	TRBJ1-2	.	TGTGCCAGCAGTGTGAATTACAGCTTCCGAAAGACCTATGGCTACACCTTC	CASSVNYSFRKTYGYTF
.	TRBV5-1	TRBJ2-2	.	TGCGCCAGCGCTAGACTACACGGCGGGAACACCGGGGAGCTGTTTTTT	CASARLHGGNTGELFF
many	TRBV6-5	TRBJ1-2	.	TGTGCCAGCAGTCCAGCGCTCTCTATGCGAAAGACCTATGGCTACACCTTC	CASSPALSMRKTYGYTF
many	TRBV6-4	TRBJ1-4	TRBD1	TGTGCCAGCAGTAGGTCCCAGGGGGAAGGTGAAAAACTGTTTTTT	CASSRSQGEGEKLFF
many	TRBV8-2	TRBJ2-6	.	TGTGGCATATTCGCCAGGATAACACAAAGTCGGGCCAACGTCCTGACTTTC	CGIFARITQSRANVLTF
many	TRBV2	TRBJ2-7	.	TGTGCCAGCAGGCAGACAGGCCTGATCTACGAGCAGTACTTC	CASRQTGLIYEQYF